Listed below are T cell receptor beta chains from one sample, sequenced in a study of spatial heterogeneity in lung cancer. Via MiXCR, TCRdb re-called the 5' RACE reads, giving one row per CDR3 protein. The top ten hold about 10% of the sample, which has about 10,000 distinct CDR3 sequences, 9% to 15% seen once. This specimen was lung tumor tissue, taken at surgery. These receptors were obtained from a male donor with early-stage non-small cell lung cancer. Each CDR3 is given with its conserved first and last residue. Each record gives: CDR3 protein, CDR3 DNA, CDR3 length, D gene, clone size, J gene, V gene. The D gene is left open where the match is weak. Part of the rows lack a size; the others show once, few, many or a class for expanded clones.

cdr3_aa: CASSLVGLAGGNEQFF
cdr3_nt: TGCGCCAGCAGCTTGGTCGGGCTAGCGGGAGGCAATGAGCAGTTCTTC
cdr3_length: 16
d_call: TRBD2
clone_size: NA
j_call: TRBJ2-1
v_call: TRBV5-1

cdr3_aa: CASSTKSYEQYF
cdr3_nt: TGTGCCAGCAGCACTAAGTCCTACGAGCAGTACTTC
cdr3_length: 12
d_call: NA
clone_size: medium-sized
j_call: TRBJ2-7
v_call: TRBV11-3

cdr3_aa: CSASPSPTGELFF
cdr3_nt: TGCAGTGCTAGTCCCTCCCCCACCGGGGAGCTGTTTTTT
cdr3_length: 13
d_call: NA
clone_size: medium-sized
j_call: TRBJ2-2
v_call: TRBV20-1

cdr3_aa: CASSSQEHTEAFF
cdr3_nt: TGTGCCAGCAGCTCCCAGGAGCACACTGAAGCTTTCTTT
cdr3_length: 13
d_call: NA
clone_size: medium-sized
j_call: TRBJ1-1
v_call: TRBV7-6

cdr3_aa: CASSPGVGEQFF
cdr3_nt: TGTGCCAGCAGCCCCGGGGTTGGTGAGCAGTTCTTC
cdr3_length: 12
d_call: NA
clone_size: few
j_call: TRBJ2-1
v_call: TRBV6-5

cdr3_aa: CASTWGTHGQPQHF
cdr3_nt: TGTGCCAGCACGTGGGGAACTCACGGTCAGCCCCAGCATTTT
cdr3_length: 14
d_call: NA
clone_size: many
j_call: TRBJ1-5
v_call: TRBV6-5

cdr3_aa: CASDWRGLANEQFF
cdr3_nt: TGTGCCAGCGACTGGCGGGGCTTGGCAAATGAGCAGTTCTTC
cdr3_length: 14
d_call: NA
clone_size: many
j_call: TRBJ2-1
v_call: TRBV6-6

cdr3_aa: CSVRLAGRHVEQYF
cdr3_nt: TGCAGCGTCCGACTAGCGGGACGACATGTGGAGCAGTACTTC
cdr3_length: 14
d_call: TRBD2
clone_size: medium-sized
j_call: TRBJ2-7
v_call: TRBV29-1

cdr3_aa: CASSSAQGYGYTF
cdr3_nt: TGTGCCAGCAGCTCCGCGCAGGGTTATGGCTACACCTTC
cdr3_length: 13
d_call: NA
clone_size: many
j_call: TRBJ1-2
v_call: TRBV7-9

cdr3_aa: CASRLAAAAYNEQFF
cdr3_nt: TGTGCCAGCAGATTGGCGGCCGCGGCCTACAATGAGCAGTTCTTC
cdr3_length: 15
d_call: NA
clone_size: many
j_call: TRBJ2-1
v_call: TRBV7-2

cdr3_aa: CASSLDWDTIPYGYTF
cdr3_nt: TGCGCCAGCAGTCTGGATTGGGACACAATTCCCTATGGCTACACCTTC
cdr3_length: 16
d_call: NA
clone_size: many
j_call: TRBJ1-2
v_call: TRBV5-1

cdr3_aa: CASSLGAGLNTEAFF
cdr3_nt: TGCGCCAGCAGCTTGGGGGCTGGGTTGAACACTGAAGCTTTCTTT
cdr3_length: 15
d_call: NA
clone_size: many
j_call: TRBJ1-1
v_call: TRBV5-1

cdr3_aa: CASRPRGNSQETQYF
cdr3_nt: TGTGCCAGCAGGCCCAGGGGGAACTCTCAAGAGACCCAGTACTTC
cdr3_length: 15
d_call: TRBD1
clone_size: many
j_call: TRBJ2-5
v_call: TRBV4-2

cdr3_aa: CASRLADGGGEQFF
cdr3_nt: TGTGCCAGCAGGCTAGCAGATGGCGGAGGTGAGCAGTTCTTC
cdr3_length: 14
d_call: NA
clone_size: medium-sized
j_call: TRBJ2-1
v_call: TRBV7-6

cdr3_aa: CASDDPLDSLTYNEQFF
cdr3_nt: TGTGCCAGCGATGACCCCCTGGACTCCCTTACCTACAATGAGCAGTTCTTC
cdr3_length: 17
d_call: NA
clone_size: NA
j_call: TRBJ2-1
v_call: TRBV6-1

cdr3_aa: CASSPRTLEAGIYNEQFF
cdr3_nt: TGTGCCAGCAGCCCACGCACCCTGGAAGCGGGAATCTACAATGAGCAGTTCTTC
cdr3_length: 18
d_call: TRBD2
clone_size: many
j_call: TRBJ2-1
v_call: TRBV7-8

cdr3_aa: CASSQKGHESSGANVLTF
cdr3_nt: TGCGCCAGCAGCCAAAAGGGACACGAGAGCTCTGGGGCCAACGTCCTGACTTTC
cdr3_length: 18
d_call: NA
clone_size: many
j_call: TRBJ2-6
v_call: TRBV4-1

cdr3_aa: CSVEDRGSAYEQYF
cdr3_nt: TGCAGCGTTGAAGATCGGGGCTCCGCCTACGAGCAGTACTTC
cdr3_length: 14
d_call: NA
clone_size: many
j_call: TRBJ2-7
v_call: TRBV29-1

cdr3_aa: CASSFSGRTDTQYF
cdr3_nt: TGTGCCAGCAGTTTTAGCGGCCGCACAGATACGCAGTATTTT
cdr3_length: 14
d_call: NA
clone_size: many
j_call: TRBJ2-3
v_call: TRBV2

cdr3_aa: CASSLTSDYNEQFF
cdr3_nt: TGTGCCAGCAGTTTAACGTCCGACTACAATGAGCAGTTCTTC
cdr3_length: 14
d_call: NA
clone_size: many
j_call: TRBJ2-1
v_call: TRBV27

cdr3_aa: CASSTTTSGSLEQYF
cdr3_nt: TGTGCCAGCTCTACCACGACTAGCGGGAGCCTCGAGCAGTACTTC
cdr3_length: 15
d_call: TRBD2
clone_size: many
j_call: TRBJ2-7
v_call: TRBV27

cdr3_aa: CASSQGGWVPQHF
cdr3_nt: TGTGCCAGCAGCCAAGGAGGGTGGGTGCCCCAGCATTTT
cdr3_length: 13
d_call: NA
clone_size: many
j_call: TRBJ1-5
v_call: TRBV4-2

cdr3_aa: CAISELDEQFF
cdr3_nt: TGTGCCATCAGTGAATTAGATGAGCAGTTCTTC
cdr3_length: 11
d_call: NA
clone_size: medium-sized
j_call: TRBJ2-1
v_call: TRBV10-3

cdr3_aa: CAISGPRGAYGYTF
cdr3_nt: TGTGCCATCAGTGGACCACGGGGCGCCTATGGCTACACCTTC
cdr3_length: 14
d_call: NA
clone_size: many
j_call: TRBJ1-2
v_call: TRBV10-3

cdr3_aa: CASSGGTSGSGELFF
cdr3_nt: TGTGCCAGCAGTGGGGGGACTAGCGGGAGCGGGGAGCTGTTTTTT
cdr3_length: 15
d_call: TRBD2
clone_size: many
j_call: TRBJ2-2
v_call: TRBV6-5

cdr3_aa: CASSPDQGSEQYF
cdr3_nt: TGTGCCAGCTCACCAGATCAGGGGAGCGAGCAGTACTTC
cdr3_length: 13
d_call: NA
clone_size: many
j_call: TRBJ2-7
v_call: TRBV18

cdr3_aa: CASSTGGTAQHF
cdr3_nt: TGTGCCAGCAGTACAGGGGGGACGGCCCAGCATTTT
cdr3_length: 12
d_call: TRBD1
clone_size: medium-sized
j_call: TRBJ1-5
v_call: TRBV28

cdr3_aa: CASSEATAKNIQYF
cdr3_nt: TGTGCCAGCAGTGAAGCGACAGCTAAAAACATTCAGTACTTC
cdr3_length: 14
d_call: NA
clone_size: many
j_call: TRBJ2-4
v_call: TRBV2

cdr3_aa: CASSGGQSNEKLFF
cdr3_nt: TGCGCCAGCAGCGGGGGACAGAGTAATGAAAAACTGTTTTTT
cdr3_length: 14
d_call: TRBD1
clone_size: many
j_call: TRBJ1-4
v_call: TRBV5-1

cdr3_aa: CASSIAQGNYGYTF
cdr3_nt: TGTGCCAGTAGTATAGCACAGGGGAACTATGGCTACACCTTC
cdr3_length: 14
d_call: TRBD1
clone_size: medium-sized
j_call: TRBJ1-2
v_call: TRBV19

cdr3_aa: CASSHHSGGRAAYTDTQYF
cdr3_nt: TGTGCCAGCAGCCACCACAGCGGCGGGAGGGCCGCTTACACAGATACGCAGTATTTT
cdr3_length: 19
d_call: TRBD2
clone_size: medium-sized
j_call: TRBJ2-3
v_call: TRBV4-2

cdr3_aa: CASSSGTGDEQYF
cdr3_nt: TGTGCCAGCAGCTCTGGGACAGGGGACGAGCAGTACTTC
cdr3_length: 13
d_call: TRBD1
clone_size: many
j_call: TRBJ2-7
v_call: TRBV7-3

cdr3_aa: CASSLSAIVEKLFF
cdr3_nt: TGTGCCAGCAGTTTATCAGCGATTGTGGAAAAACTGTTTTTT
cdr3_length: 14
d_call: NA
clone_size: medium-sized
j_call: TRBJ1-4
v_call: TRBV27

cdr3_aa: CASSLGRAGFQPQHF
cdr3_nt: TGTGCCAGCAGCCTGGGAAGAGCGGGGTTCCAGCCCCAGCATTTT
cdr3_length: 15
d_call: NA
clone_size: many
j_call: TRBJ1-5
v_call: TRBV7-8

cdr3_aa: CASQPSGQGSYNEQFF
cdr3_nt: TGTGCCAGCCAGCCTAGCGGGCAGGGCTCCTACAATGAGCAGTTCTTC
cdr3_length: 16
d_call: TRBD2
clone_size: many
j_call: TRBJ2-1
v_call: TRBV7-9

cdr3_aa: CASSRAGTGFF
cdr3_nt: TGTGCCAGCAGCCGAGCCGGGACAGGGTTCTTC
cdr3_length: 11
d_call: TRBD1
clone_size: medium-sized
j_call: TRBJ2-1
v_call: TRBV12-3/TRBV12-4

cdr3_aa: CSAKTVTSTDTQYF
cdr3_nt: TGCAGTGCAAAGACAGTGACTAGCACAGATACGCAGTATTTT
cdr3_length: 14
d_call: NA
clone_size: many
j_call: TRBJ2-3
v_call: TRBV20-1

cdr3_aa: CASTVLAGGGELFF
cdr3_nt: TGTGCCAGCACCGTACTAGCGGGCGGCGGGGAGCTGTTTTTT
cdr3_length: 14
d_call: TRBD2
clone_size: NA
j_call: TRBJ2-2
v_call: TRBV12-3/TRBV12-4

cdr3_aa: CASSFGIAGGTGELFF
cdr3_nt: TGTGCCAGCAGCTTCGGGATAGCGGGAGGCACCGGGGAGCTGTTTTTT
cdr3_length: 16
d_call: TRBD2
clone_size: few
j_call: TRBJ2-2
v_call: TRBV5-6

cdr3_aa: CASSKDGVKETQYF
cdr3_nt: TGTGCCAGCAGCAAAGACGGAGTTAAAGAGACCCAGTACTTC
cdr3_length: 14
d_call: NA
clone_size: many
j_call: TRBJ2-5
v_call: TRBV21-1

cdr3_aa: CASSLVRVYNEQFF
cdr3_nt: TGTGCCAGCAGCTTGGTACGGGTTTACAATGAGCAGTTCTTC
cdr3_length: 14
d_call: NA
clone_size: many
j_call: TRBJ2-1
v_call: TRBV7-2

cdr3_aa: CASSSVGVSNQPQHF
cdr3_nt: TGTGCCAGCAGTTCGGTGGGGGTCAGCAATCAGCCCCAGCATTTT
cdr3_length: 15
d_call: NA
clone_size: medium-sized
j_call: TRBJ1-5
v_call: TRBV28

cdr3_aa: CASSPPTSGRYNEQFF
cdr3_nt: TGTGCCAGCAGTCCCCCGACTAGCGGACGATACAATGAGCAGTTCTTC
cdr3_length: 16
d_call: TRBD2
clone_size: medium-sized
j_call: TRBJ2-1
v_call: TRBV6-2/TRBV6-3

cdr3_aa: CSVEDLGFQETQHF
cdr3_nt: TGCAGCGTTGAAGACCTCGGATTTCAAGAGACCCAGCACTTC
cdr3_length: 14
d_call: NA
clone_size: NA
j_call: TRBJ2-5
v_call: TRBV29-1

cdr3_aa: CASAPGTGYYEQYF
cdr3_nt: TGTGCCAGTGCCCCCGGGACAGGGTACTACGAGCAGTACTTC
cdr3_length: 14
d_call: TRBD1
clone_size: many
j_call: TRBJ2-7
v_call: TRBV27

cdr3_aa: CASSSEGGMTEAFF
cdr3_nt: TGTGCCAGCAGTTCAGAGGGGGGTATGACTGAAGCTTTCTTT
cdr3_length: 14
d_call: NA
clone_size: medium-sized
j_call: TRBJ1-1
v_call: TRBV6-1

cdr3_aa: CASSYSAGGIAEAFF
cdr3_nt: TGTGCCAGCAGTTACTCCGCAGGGGGTATCGCTGAAGCTTTCTTT
cdr3_length: 15
d_call: TRBD1
clone_size: many
j_call: TRBJ1-1
v_call: TRBV6-6

cdr3_aa: CASRGLGSFSGNTIYF
cdr3_nt: TGTGCCAGCAGGGGGCTCGGCAGCTTTTCTGGAAACACCATATATTTT
cdr3_length: 16
d_call: NA
clone_size: medium-sized
j_call: TRBJ1-3
v_call: TRBV6-5

cdr3_aa: CASSKPYPNLWGREQFF
cdr3_nt: TGTGCCAGCAGTAAACCATATCCCAATCTATGGGGGAGGGAGCAGTTCTTC
cdr3_length: 17
d_call: NA
clone_size: many
j_call: TRBJ2-1
v_call: TRBV12-3/TRBV12-4

cdr3_aa: CASSLQADTQYF
cdr3_nt: TGTGCCAGCAGCTTACAAGCAGATACGCAGTATTTT
cdr3_length: 12
d_call: NA
clone_size: NA
j_call: TRBJ2-3
v_call: TRBV7-9

cdr3_aa: CASSINRGANTEAFF
cdr3_nt: TGTGCCAGCAGTATTAACAGGGGCGCGAACACTGAAGCTTTCTTT
cdr3_length: 15
d_call: TRBD1
clone_size: few
j_call: TRBJ1-1
v_call: TRBV6-6

cdr3_aa: CSVGEAGNTIYF
cdr3_nt: TGCAGCGTTGGAGAGGCTGGAAACACCATATATTTT
cdr3_length: 12
d_call: NA
clone_size: medium-sized
j_call: TRBJ1-3
v_call: TRBV29-1

cdr3_aa: CATRPSGVRTNEKLFF
cdr3_nt: TGTGCCACCAGGCCATCTGGGGTGAGGACTAATGAAAAACTGTTTTTT
cdr3_length: 16
d_call: NA
clone_size: medium-sized
j_call: TRBJ1-4
v_call: TRBV24-1

cdr3_aa: CASRSSGSTDTQYF
cdr3_nt: TGTGCCAGCAGGTCTAGCGGGAGTACAGATACGCAGTATTTT
cdr3_length: 14
d_call: TRBD2
clone_size: many
j_call: TRBJ2-3
v_call: TRBV7-9